Below are 19 T cell receptor beta chains sequenced from a single sample in a study of cytomegalovirus exposure and HLA in healthy donors. Primers: 60 Vbeta forward and 13 Jbeta reverse. Clones were read by immunoSEQ multiplex PCR, and TCRdb kept only the in-frame ones, dropping some. This sample has roughly 120,000 clones; around 84% occur once, and the top ten carry 2.5% to 3.5%. Sequencing was done on a sample of PBMCs. The source of these receptors is a woman between 18 and 29 years old in good health and CMV-seropositive.

This clone was recorded once. CDR3 protein: CASSTTGGVDEQYF. The CDR3 nucleotides are TGTGCCAGCAGCACGACAGGGGGCGTCGACGAGCAGTACTTC. This chain uses TRBV7-3 with TRBJ2-7, with 10 bases that match TRBD1. J was trimmed by 5 bases and V by 5 bases; bases with no gene match: 6. This CDR3 region has 14 residues. Germline V gives CDR1 SGHTA, CDR2 FQGTGA.

The chain joins TRBV7-9 to TRBJ1-2; 8 bases agree with TRBD1. The germline V gene has CDR1 SEHNR and CDR2 FQNEAQ (reference sequence). The CDR3 is 15 amino acids. V trimming: 4 bases; J trimming: 6 bases; junction bases outside the gene matches: 10. The CDR3 spells CASSSPGTGGHGYTF. The CDR3 DNA follows: TGTGCCAGCAGCTCTCCCGGGACAGGAGGTCATGGCTACACCTTC.

The chain combines TRBV28 with TRBJ2-7, with 10 nucleotides matching TRBD1. V gave up 6 bases and J gave up 3 bases; unmatched junction bases: 5. The CDR3 has 14 amino acids. Germline V lookup: CDR1 MDHEN, CDR2 SYDVKM. The DNA of the CDR3 is TGTGCCAGCAGAGGGACAGGGGAAATCTACGAGCAGTACTTC. This encodes CASRGTGEIYEQYF.

CDR3 in amino acids: CASSLTAGGPGQPQHF. As DNA, the CDR3 is TGTGCCAGTAGTTTAACGGCAGGGGGCCCGGGTCAGCCCCAGCATTTT. V is TRBV19 and J is TRBJ1-5, with TRBD1 matching 8 bases. Germline values: CDR1 LNHDA, CDR2 SQIVND (reference sequence). The CDR3 is made up of 16 amino acids. The junction had 12 bases not matched to a gene; V was cut back by 5 bases and J by 6 bases.

In this sample, this clone turned up a few times. This chain joins TRBV30 and TRBJ1-6; 7 positions agree with TRBD1. Germline trimming cut 1 base from V and 7 bases from J; bases unmatched to any gene: 7. From germline, CDR1 is GTSNPN and CDR2 SVGIG (reference sequence). This CDR3 is built from 15 residues. This CDR3 is CAWSARDRENSPLHF. CDR3 nucleotide sequence: TGTGCCTGGAGTGCCCGTGACAGGGAGAATTCACCCCTCCACTTT.

The chain combines TRBV28 with TRBJ1-1; 7 bases line up with TRBD1. This CDR3 contains 14 residues. With 6 bases clipped from V and 1 base from J, the junction kept 5 bases outside the gene matches. Germline CDR1 reads MDHEN; CDR2 reads SYDVKM. The CDR3 region is CASRYRGGNTEAFF. CDR3 bases: TGTGCCAGCAGATACAGGGGAGGGAACACTGAAGCTTTCTTT.

The chain carries TRBV19 and TRBJ2-7; 7 bases fit TRBD1. Looked up from germline, CDR1 is LNHDA and CDR2 is SQIVND (reference sequence). After removal of 5 bases from V and 3 bases from J, the junction contained 4 bases not matched to a gene. This CDR3 spans 13 amino acids. The CDR3 DNA reads as TGTGCCAGTAGTCCGGGACAGTTCTACGAGCAGTACTTC. Translation: CASSPGQFYEQYF.

This rearrangement joins TRBV29-1 to TRBJ2-2; TRBD1 matches 7 bases. Trimming took 8 bases from V and 5 from J; bases not matched to a gene: 11. Germline values: CDR1 SQVTM, CDR2 ANQGSEA. This CDR3 has 14 residues. The CDR3 sequence: CSLGAGGSTGELFF. CDR3 bases: TGCAGCTTGGGGGCAGGGGGTAGTACCGGGGAGCTGTTTTTT.

This clone was recorded once. The chain uses TRBV6-1 and TRBJ2-5; 10 bases agree with TRBD2. The V gene end was trimmed by 1 base and the J gene end by 10 bases; junction bases not matched to a gene: 6. This CDR3 is 14 amino acids long. Germline V gives CDR1 MNHNS, CDR2 SASEGT. The CDR3 bases are TGTGCCAGCAGTGAAGGAACTAGCGGGGTTGGCCAGTACTTC. Protein sequence: CASSEGTSGVGQYF.

The DNA of the CDR3 is TGTGCCAGCAGTTTTATCGGGGACAGGGCTTCACCCCTCCACTTT. Translating gives CASSFIGDRASPLHF. The chain links TRBV7-2 to TRBJ1-6; the match to TRBD1 covers 9 bases. The length of the CDR3 is 15 residues. V dropped 6 bases and J dropped 9; count of bases not matched to a gene: 9. CDR1 SGHTA and CDR2 FQGNSA come from the germline V gene.

V and J are TRBV28 and TRBJ1-1; 7 positions agree with TRBD1. CDR1 and CDR2 (germline): MDHEN, SYDVKM. The CDR3 spans 14 residues. V trimming: 8 bases; J trimming: 1 base; junction bases outside the gene matches: 7. The chain's CDR3 is CASAPDRENTEAFF. The CDR3 coding sequence is TGTGCCAGCGCACCAGACAGGGAGAACACTGAAGCTTTCTTT.

The V gene is TRBV2, the J gene TRBJ2-7, with 9 bases fitting TRBD2. Germline loops: CDR1 SNHLY, CDR2 FYNNEI. The CDR3 is 15 residues long. V lost 7 bases, J lost 2 bases, and 9 bases stayed unmatched. The CDR3 sequence is CASNNPSGATYEQYF. Here the CDR3 DNA reads TGTGCCAGCAATAACCCTAGCGGGGCGACCTACGAGCAGTACTTC.

The chain carries TRBV7-3 and TRBJ2-2; 11 nucleotides align to TRBD2. Germline V gene sequence: CDR1 SGHTA, CDR2 FQGTGA. J lost 8 bases, V lost 6 bases, and 8 bases had no gene match. This CDR3 is 15 amino acids long. DNA of the CDR3: TGTGCCAGCAGACTGACTAGCGGGGACCAAGGGGAGCTGTTTTTT. This translates into CASRLTSGDQGELFF.

This sequence joins TRBV11-1 and TRBJ2-1; TRBD2 is a possible D gene (6 bases). There are 14 residues in the CDR3. The germline gives CDR1 SGHAT, CDR2 FQDESV (reference sequence). The V end lost 0 bases, the J end lost 8 bases, and 11 bases lay between the germline ends. DNA of the CDR3: TGTGCCAGCAGCTTAGCGGGGAGGTTGGATGAGCAGTTCTTC. Encoded protein: CASSLAGRLDEQFF. The entire variable domain, with the rest obtained from reference TRBV11-1 and TRBJ2-1, is as follows: EAEVAQSPRYKITEKSQAVAFWCDPISGHATLYWYRQILGQGPELLVQFQDESVVDDSQLPKDRFSAERLKGVDSTLKIQPAELGDSAMYLCASSLAGRLDEQFFGPGTRLTVL.

This clone showed up just once. The genes are TRBV5-1 and TRBJ2-1; maybe TRBD2 (6 bases). This CDR3 is 15 amino acids long. The V end was cut by 0 bases, the J end by 9 bases, with 16 bases between. Germline V gives CDR1 SGHRS, CDR2 YFSETQ. The chain's CDR3 is CASSLDAGNFAEQFF. The CDR3 bases are TGCGCCAGCAGCTTGGACGCGGGGAATTTTGCTGAGCAGTTCTTC.

This CDR3 is CASSPRPSSYNEQFF. Here the CDR3 DNA reads TGTGCCAGCTCACCGAGGCCGAGCTCCTACAATGAGCAGTTCTTC. The rearrangement links TRBV18 to TRBJ2-1; the D is unclear. Germline V lookup: CDR1 KGHSH, CDR2 LQKENI. V dropped 3 bases and J dropped 0 bases, with 9 bases sitting between them. CDR3 size: 15 residues.

This chain links TRBV6-5 with TRBJ2-7; TRBD1 is a possible D gene (6 bases). Germline CDR1 is MNHEY and CDR2 is SVGAGI. Trimming stripped 2 bases from V and 5 bases from J, with 13 bases between. This CDR3 region has 14 residues. In DNA, the CDR3 is TGTGCCAGCAGTTACCTCGACAGGCTAGACGAGCAGTACTTC. Its translation is CASSYLDRLDEQYF.

The CDR3 loop reads CASSVGGTDYNEQFF. The CDR3 DNA reads as TGTGCCAGCAGCGTAGGGGGGACAGACTACAATGAGCAGTTCTTC. The chain employs TRBV9 and TRBJ2-1; 7 nucleotides align to TRBD1. The germline gives CDR1 SGDLS, CDR2 YYNGEE. CDR3 size: 15 residues. V lost 0 bases and J lost 3; bases outside the gene matches: 3.

The V gene is TRBV5-1, the J gene TRBJ2-3, with D tentatively TRBD2 (5 bases). There are 16 residues in the CDR3. Germline V CDR1 and CDR2: SGHRS, YFSETQ. Trimming left V 4 bases short and J 4 bases short, with 19 bases between. CDR3 loop: CASSPFELTGADTQYF. The CDR3, as DNA: TGCGCCAGCAGCCCCTTTGAGCTGACCGGGGCAGATACGCAGTATTTT.